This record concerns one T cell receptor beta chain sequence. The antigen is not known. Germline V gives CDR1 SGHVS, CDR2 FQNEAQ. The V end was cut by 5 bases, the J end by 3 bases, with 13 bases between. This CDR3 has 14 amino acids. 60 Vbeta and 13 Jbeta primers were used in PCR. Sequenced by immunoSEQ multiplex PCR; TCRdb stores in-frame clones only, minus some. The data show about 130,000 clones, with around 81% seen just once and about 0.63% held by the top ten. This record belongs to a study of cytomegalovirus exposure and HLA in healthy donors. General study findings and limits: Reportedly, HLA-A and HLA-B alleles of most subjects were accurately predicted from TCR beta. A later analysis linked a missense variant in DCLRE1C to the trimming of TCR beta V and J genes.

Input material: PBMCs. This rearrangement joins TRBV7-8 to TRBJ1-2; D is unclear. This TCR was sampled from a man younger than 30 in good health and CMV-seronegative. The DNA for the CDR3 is TGTGCCAGCAGCCCGCTAGGCACCCACTATGGCTACACCTTC. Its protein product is CASSPLGTHYGYTF.